These 13 T cell receptor beta chains share one sample of origin, sequenced in a study of T-cell reconstitution after alpha-beta-depleted transplantation in children. Unique molecular identifiers were built into the TCRbeta library. TCRdb called the PCR reads again in MiXCR, with one record for every CDR3 protein. This sample has about 250,000 distinct CDR3 sequences; roughly a quarter occur once, and the top ten carry roughly 5%. The specimen was PBMCs, mostly from graft donor cells, collected 360 days after TCRalphabeta/CD19-depleted stem cell transplant. These receptors all stem from a female patient aged 2 to 10 who had a stem cell transplant for congenital amegakaryocytic thrombocytopenia, so the T cells may come from the graft donor.

The chain couples TRBV29-1 to TRBJ2-2, with 10 bases that match TRBD2. Germline V gives CDR1 SQVTM, CDR2 ANQGSEA. V was clipped by 6 bases and J by 5 bases; unmatched bases: 21. This CDR3 region has 19 residues. The DNA of the CDR3 is TGCAGCGTCCTGAGTTGGTCTAGCGGGAGTAAAGGGGGAACCGGGGAGCTGTTTTTT. Encoded protein: CSVLSWSSGSKGGTGELFF.

The table lists this clonotype with a few counts. The V call is TRBV4-2, the J call TRBJ2-1; D uncertain. Trimming left V 1 base short and J 6 bases short, with 13 bases between. The CDR3 consists of 15 residues. Germline-derived CDR1 and CDR2 are LGHNA and YNFKEQ. The CDR3 sequence: CASSQGLRRFNEQFF. The CDR3 DNA reads TGTGCCAGCAGCCAAGGACTCCGGAGATTCAATGAGCAGTTCTTC.

The chain uses TRBV15 and TRBJ2-3, with 7 bases matching TRBD2. This CDR3 spans 15 amino acids. The ends lost 4 bases at V and 1 base at J; junction bases unmatched: 5. Germline assignment: CDR1 LNHNV and CDR2 YYDKDF (reference sequence). CDR3 in amino acids: CATSNGLGGTDTQYF. CDR3 bases: TGTGCCACCAGCAACGGACTAGGAGGCACAGATACGCAGTATTTT.

This clonotype was seen only a few times. The rearrangement joins TRBV13 to TRBJ1-5; D is unclear. The CDR3 is 16 residues long. Germline V gene data show CDR1 as PRHDT and CDR2 as FYEKMQ (reference sequence). V lost 6 bases and J 4 bases, leaving 19 bases between the germline ends. CDR3 protein: CASSRTLGSRNQPQHF. The CDR3 DNA is TGTGCCAGCAGTCGAACCCTGGGCAGCAGAAATCAGCCCCAGCATTTT.

This clonotype occurred a few times. This sequence joins TRBV3-1 and TRBJ2-5; D not certain. Germline CDR1 LGHDT, CDR2 YNNKEL (reference sequence). Trimming pared 4 bases from V and 2 bases from J, leaving 5 bases between. The length of the CDR3 is 12 residues. The CDR3 region has the DNA TGTGCCAGCAGCCCGGAGCAAGAGACCCAGTACTTC. This codes for CASSPEQETQYF.

This clonotype appeared a few times. The chain employs TRBV5-1 and TRBJ2-1, with 7 nucleotides matching TRBD2. Germline V gives CDR1 SGHRS, CDR2 YFSETQ. This CDR3 comprises 14 residues. The trim removed 5 bases at V and 7 bases at J, leaving 9 bases unmatched. This chain's CDR3 is CASSFVLAENEQFF. The CDR3 DNA reads TGCGCCAGCAGTTTTGTCCTAGCGGAAAATGAGCAGTTCTTC.

The gene calls are TRBV2 and TRBJ2-3, with D hard to call. V lost 2 bases and J lost 1, with 13 bases in between. The CDR3 length is 16 residues. Germline CDR1 SNHLY, CDR2 FYNNEI. This CDR3 is CASSESAALRTDTQYF. The CDR3 DNA is TGTGCCAGCAGTGAATCGGCAGCTCTTCGCACAGATACGCAGTATTTT.

A few counts support this clonotype. The chain combines TRBV7-6 with TRBJ2-3; 10 bases are a match to TRBD2. The J segment lost 3 bases and the V segment lost 2 bases, leaving 5 bases of the junction unmatched. Germline V gene sequence: CDR1 SGHVS, CDR2 FNYEAQ. This CDR3 has 16 residues. The CDR3 sequence: CASSLTSGASTDTQYF. In nucleotides, the CDR3 is TGTGCCAGCAGCTTAACTAGCGGGGCGAGTACAGATACGCAGTATTTT.

The chain uses TRBV27 and TRBJ1-5; D may be TRBD1 (5 bases). Germline CDR1 reads MNHEY; CDR2 reads SMNVEV (reference sequence). Trimming left V 11 bases short and J 1 base short, with 18 bases between. This CDR3 has 15 amino acids. The CDR3 sequence: CADVAKGKSNQPQHF. The CDR3 DNA is TGTGCCGACGTGGCCAAGGGGAAAAGCAATCAGCCCCAGCATTTT.

The chain couples TRBV3-1 to TRBJ2-1; possibly TRBD2 for D (6 bases). The CDR3 covers 15 residues. CDR1 and CDR2 (germline): LGHDT, YNNKEL (reference sequence). Trimming removed 4 bases at V and 1 base at J, with 11 bases between. The CDR3 DNA reads TGTGCCAGCAGCCCGGCTAGCGCATCCTACAATGAGCAGTTCTTC. Encoded protein: CASSPASASYNEQFF.

This clonotype was detected only a few times. The chain has TRBV3-1 and TRBJ1-1, with D tentatively TRBD1 (5 bases). Trimming pared 0 bases from V and 11 bases from J, leaving 16 bases between. The germline CDR1 and CDR2 sequences are LGHDT and YNNKEL (reference sequence). The CDR3 is 14 amino acids. The CDR3: CASSQDGGEVKAFF. CDR3 sequence (DNA): TGTGCCAGCAGCCAAGATGGAGGGGAGGTTAAGGCTTTCTTT.

This clonotype was recorded a few times. The J gene is TRBJ1-1, the V gene TRBV5-5; perhaps TRBD1 as D (5 bases). The germline V gene encodes CDR1 SGHKS and CDR2 YYEKEE (reference sequence). The CDR3 is 14 amino acids. The ends were cut back, 3 bases at V and 0 bases at J, with 9 bases in the middle. The CDR3 sequence is CASSSRDLNTEAFF. CDR3 nucleotides: TGTGCCAGCAGCTCCAGGGATTTGAACACTGAAGCTTTCTTT. The whole variable domain, filled in from reference TRBV5-5 and TRBJ1-1, reads DAGVTQSPTHLIKTRGQQVTLRCSPISGHKSVSWYQQVLGQGPQFIFQYYEKEERGRGNFPDRFSARQFPNYSSELNVNALLLGDSALYLCASSSRDLNTEAFFGQGTRLTVV.

In its sample, this clonotype was seen a few times. The CDR3 DNA is TGTGCCAGCAGTCCTCGGGGTAGCGGTAACACCGGGGAGCTGTTTTTT. Translating gives CASSPRGSGNTGELFF. V and J are TRBV27 and TRBJ2-2; weak D call: TRBD2 (6 bases). This CDR3 comprises 16 residues. The germline V and J ends were trimmed by 5 bases and 2 bases, with 15 bases remaining between them. Per the germline V gene, CDR1 is MNHEY and CDR2 is SMNVEV (reference sequence).